The present TCR beta chain was sequenced within a study of post-analysis software for immune sequencing data. Carried by the TCR beta cDNA libraries were unique molecular identifiers. TCRdb re-called the PCR reads with MiXCR, one entry per CDR3 protein. This table holds 350,000 to 500,000 distinct CDR3 sequences, approximately 38% found once. Germline V CDR1 and CDR2: KGHSH, LQKENI. This CDR3 contains 16 residues. V was pared by 2 bases and J by 1 base, with 12 bases between. As concerns this clonotype: Its antigen is currently unknown.

Regarding the study as a whole: There were a few TRBV segments more frequent in patients than controls, and TRBV5-6, TRBV5-1 and TRBV20-1 were among them.

The sequenced sample was blood. The clonotype comes from a girl aged 2 to 9 with multiple sclerosis. This rearrangement joins TRBV18 to TRBJ2-1; D call uncertain. CDR3 bases: TGTGCCAGCTCACCAATCATTCAGGCATCCTACAATGAGCAGTTCTTC. It yields the protein CASSPIIQASYNEQFF.